This T cell receptor (beta chain) emerged from a study of blood T cell repertoires in COVID-19. On the study more broadly: From the United States, Italy and Spain came samples of acute and convalescent COVID-19. T cells, B-cell-depleted T cells, or PBMCs supplied cDNA or gDNA.

Cohort 3 donors counted as recovered after two negative PCRs, clearance, or resolved symptoms. In the study's own analysis: By means of reference gene primer amplification, nucleated cell counts were estimated. The protocol was immunoSEQ multiplex PCR, while the TCRdb copy is restricted to in-frame clones and leaves out a portion. V and J calls plus clone size are reproduced from that table; the DNA served to infer D and trimming. Altogether about 170,000 clones are present, around four fifths being singletons, with the ten largest covering 3.5% to 5%. CDR1 is SGHRS, CDR2 YFSETQ, per germline. This CDR3 comprises 16 residues. V was cut by 1 base and J by 3 bases, with 16 bases left in between.

Sequenced: PBMCs or T cells enriched from blood (not recorded which). V is TRBV5-1 and J is TRBJ1-2; TRBD1 might be the D (5 bases). The TCR sequence derives from a woman in her 50s who had recovered from COVID-19. DNA for the CDR3: TGCGCCAGCAGCTTGCATGGTCCGGAGGGGCACTATGGCTACACCTTC. Translated, it gives CASSLHGPEGHYGYTF.